This T cell receptor beta chain was recovered during a study of identical twins. Regarding the study as a whole: Cord blood beta clonotypes present at high abundance carried fewer insertions; no such pattern appeared in memory repertoires.

Unique molecular identifiers were in the cDNA, with template-switch universal primer binding. TCRdb independently ran MiXCR on the 5' RACE reads; one entry per CDR3 protein. The sample contains about 530,000 distinct CDR3 sequences, 20% to 25% of which appear only once. With respect to this clonotype: What it binds is not known.

The CDR3 covers 13 residues. V dropped 7 bases and J dropped 2 bases, with 9 bases sitting between them. These data were also filed under a second study, of yellow fever vaccine responses in identical twins.

The sequence was obtained from a woman aged 18-29 years in good health. The chain uses TRBV12-3 or TRBV12-4 and TRBJ1-3; no reliable D call. The sample was CD4+ T cells sorted from blood. This chain's CDR3 is CASNSGAGNTIYF. The CDR3 DNA sequence: TGTGCCAGCAATTCGGGAGCTGGAAACACCATATATTTT.